One and the same sample provided the 20 T cell receptor beta chains below, sequenced in a study of human T cells and chemical hapten exposure. Time point specified: patch test 3, about 24 weeks after DPC sensitization. Treatment noted: therapeutic diphenylcyclopropenone sensitization with weekly scalp DPC. TCRdb re-called the RACE reads through MiXCR, storing one row per CDR3 protein. This repertoire shows some 64,000 distinct CDR3 sequences, 8% to 13% found once; its top ten account for about 2%. The sequenced sample was whole blood, obtained in connection with sensitization to the hapten diphenylcyclopropenone (DPC). The receptor source for this set is a woman between 25 and 40 years old with alopecia areata. Some clones in this sample may be carry-over from other donors' samples.

V and J are TRBV29-1 and TRBJ2-1; possible D gene TRBD1, 6 bases. CDR3 length equals 14 residues. From germline, CDR1 is SQVTM and CDR2 ANQGSEA. V gave up 3 bases and J gave up 5 bases, with 14 bases separating them. CDR3 loop: CSVDWGQRHNEQFF. CDR3 in DNA: TGCAGCGTTGATTGGGGGCAGCGACACAATGAGCAGTTCTTC.

This clonotype came up a few times. The chain is built from TRBV9 and TRBJ1-1; tentatively, D is TRBD1 (6 bases). CDR3 length: 13 residues. The germline gives CDR1 SGDLS, CDR2 YYNGEE. Trimming removed 6 bases at V and 0 bases at J, with 9 bases between. The CDR3 region is CASTGGMNTEAFF. In nucleotides, the CDR3 is TGTGCCAGCACGGGGGGCATGAACACTGAAGCTTTCTTT.

This chain links TRBV2 with TRBJ1-5; the D gene is possibly TRBD1 (5 bases). Germline V lookup: CDR1 SNHLY, CDR2 FYNNEI. CDR3 length equals 15 residues. V shed 5 bases and J shed 1 base, with 12 bases lying between them. The CDR3 DNA reads TGTGCCAGCAGTTGGCAGGGTTCGAGCAATCAGCCCCAGCATTTT. This translates into CASSWQGSSNQPQHF.

This clonotype was seen repeatedly, ten times or more. The chain combines TRBV7-2 with TRBJ1-1; possibly TRBD1 for D (6 bases). The CDR3 is 13 residues long. The germline gives CDR1 SGHTA, CDR2 FQGNSA. The ends were cut back, 5 bases at V and 7 bases at J, with 14 bases in the middle. CDR3 protein: CASSPWGAGEAFF. CDR3 sequence (DNA): TGTGCCAGCAGCCCGTGGGGGGCTGGTGAAGCTTTCTTT.

The chain employs TRBV10-3 and TRBJ2-7; TRBD1 matches at 7 bases. This CDR3 is built from 12 residues. Germline V CDR1 and CDR2: ENHRY, SYGVKD. V shed 10 bases and J 1 base; nucleotides not matched to a gene: 4. The CDR3 nucleotides are TGTGCCACTTTGACAGGGTCCTACGAGCAGTACTTC. It yields the protein CATLTGSYEQYF.

This clonotype turned up a few times. The chain combines TRBV28 with TRBJ1-1; 8 bases map to TRBD1. Germline loops: CDR1 MDHEN, CDR2 SYDVKM. The V gene end was trimmed by 5 bases and the J gene end by 4 bases; junction bases not matched to a gene: 9. The CDR3 is made up of 15 amino acids. The CDR3 DNA is TGTGCCAGCAGTGCGCATTTAACAGGGGGCACTGAAGCTTTCTTT. Protein sequence: CASSAHLTGGTEAFF.

In its sample, this clonotype was seen many times. V gene TRBV28 combines with J gene TRBJ2-7, with D perhaps assigned TRBD1 or TRBD2 (5 bases each). Per germline, CDR1 MDHEN and CDR2 SYDVKM. The CDR3 sequence is 15 residues long. V was pared by 6 bases and J by 5 bases, with 20 bases between. The CDR3 DNA reads TGTGCCAGCAGCCCAAGAACCGGGACGCCCCACGAGCAGTACTTC. Its protein is CASSPRTGTPHEQYF.

Many counts were recorded for this clonotype. The CDR3: CASSLRLAGNEQFF. DNA of the CDR3: TGTGCCAGCAGCTTACGGCTAGCGGGGAATGAGCAGTTCTTC. The V gene is TRBV7-6, the J gene TRBJ2-1; TRBD2 aligns across 9 bases. Trimming cost V 2 bases and J 7 bases; bases outside gene matches: 3. The length of the CDR3 is 14 residues. Looked up from germline, CDR1 is SGHVS and CDR2 is FNYEAQ.

This clonotype was picked up many times. The rearrangement joins TRBV4-3 to TRBJ2-2; 11 nucleotides align to TRBD1. V was pared by 1 base and J by 7 bases, with 11 bases of the junction left unmatched. Germline V lookup: CDR1 LGHNA, CDR2 YSLEER. The CDR3 is made up of 18 amino acids. The CDR3 reads CASSQGGQGANPRGELFF. The CDR3 nucleotides are TGCGCCAGCAGCCAAGGAGGACAGGGGGCGAATCCTCGCGGGGAGCTGTTTTTT.

This clonotype was seen a few times. A junction end diverges from the germline sequence, so it may reflect a read error. The chain carries TRBV20-1 and TRBJ2-7, with a tentative D call TRBD2 (6 bases). The CDR3 is 15 residues long. CDR1 and CDR2 from the germline V gene are DFQATT and SNEGSKA (reference sequence). The CDR3 sequence is CSAGDPGGPAYEQYF. The CDR3 DNA follows: TGCAGTGCTGGAGATCCCGGAGGGCCGGCCTACGAGCAGTACTTC.

The chain uses TRBV6-1 and TRBJ2-1; the D is unclear. The CDR3 length is 12 residues. CDR1 and CDR2 from the germline V gene are MNHNS and SASEGT. Trimming stripped 0 bases from V and 12 bases from J, with 9 bases between. In DNA, the CDR3 is TGTGCCAGCAGTGAAGCCGGCTACGCGCAGTTCTTC. Translated, it gives CASSEAGYAQFF.

A few counts support this clonotype. The chain couples TRBV4-3 to TRBJ2-2, with no clear D. CDR1 and CDR2 from the germline V gene are LGHNA and YSLEER. This CDR3 comprises 16 residues. Trimming stripped 0 bases from V and 7 bases from J, with 15 bases between. CDR3 region: CASSQDGPGPVGELFF. CDR3 nucleotide sequence: TGCGCCAGCAGCCAAGATGGCCCTGGACCGGTCGGGGAGCTGTTTTTT.

This clonotype was detected only a few times. V usage is TRBV14 and J usage is TRBJ1-1; TRBD1 matches 7 bases. This CDR3 has 14 amino acids. V shed 5 bases and J 3 bases; nucleotides not matched to a gene: 6. Germline CDR1 SGHDN, CDR2 FVKESK. The CDR3 is CASSATGIDTEAFF. The CDR3 region has the DNA TGTGCCAGCAGCGCGACAGGGATCGACACTGAAGCTTTCTTT.

The chain uses TRBV29-1 and TRBJ1-2, with a tentative D call TRBD1 (5 bases). CDR3 size: 11 residues. Germline CDR1 reads SQVTM; CDR2 reads ANQGSEA. V shed 5 bases and J shed 8 bases, with 12 bases lying between them. The DNA of the CDR3 is TGCAGCGTTAGAGGGGCGTACGGCTACACCTTC. It yields the protein CSVRGAYGYTF.

The rearrangement uses TRBV6-6 and TRBJ2-3; D is perhaps TRBD1 (5 bases). The CDR3 is 12 residues long. Germline V lookup: CDR1 MNHNY, CDR2 SVGAGI (reference sequence). V was cut by 8 bases and J by 8 bases, with 14 bases left in between. The CDR3 spells CASERERGTQYF. The CDR3, as DNA: TGTGCCAGCGAAAGGGAAAGGGGTACGCAGTATTTT.

The chain recombines TRBV5-1 with TRBJ1-1; D is ambiguous. Germline CDR1 reads SGHRS; CDR2 reads YFSETQ. V lost 4 bases and J 1 base, leaving 14 bases between the germline ends. The CDR3 sequence is 15 residues long. CDR3 in amino acids: CASSRTATANTEAFF. CDR3 DNA sequence: TGCGCCAGCAGCCGAACTGCTACCGCGAACACTGAAGCTTTCTTT.

Comment on this clonotype: Because it lacks the conserved phenylalanine or tryptophan at the end, this CDR3 is likely a read error. This chain uses TRBV5-1 with TRBJ1-5; D is perhaps TRBD1 (5 bases). The CDR3 is 13 residues long. CDR1 is SGHRS and CDR2 is YFSETQ in the germline V gene. Deletions cut 4 bases from V and 4 bases from J, with 9 bases between. The CDR3 nucleotides read TGCGCCAGCAGCGCAGGGCTGAATCAGCCCCAGCATTTA. It specifies CASSAGLNQPQHL.

This clonotype was seen a handful of times. The V and J genes are TRBV20-1 and TRBJ1-1, with 9 bases lining up with TRBD1. Looked up from germline, CDR1 is DFQATT and CDR2 is SNEGSKA (reference sequence). The junction had 7 bases not matched to a gene; V was cut back by 0 bases and J by 5 bases. The CDR3 consists of 15 residues. CDR3 nucleotide sequence: TGCAGTGCTAGAGACCCACAGGGGGCGAGAACTGAAGCTTTCTTT. This encodes CSARDPQGARTEAFF.

The gene calls are TRBV11-2 and TRBJ2-7; no clear D gene. The CDR3 has 14 amino acids. Germline V CDR1 and CDR2: SGHAT, FQNNGV. V was clipped by 4 bases and J by 0 bases, with 10 bases between them. The CDR3 nucleotides read TGTGCCAGCAGCTCGACGACGGACTCCTACGAGCAGTACTTC. Protein product: CASSSTTDSYEQYF.

The rearrangement joins TRBV12-3 or TRBV12-4 to TRBJ1-3; D unresolved. V was shortened by 3 bases and J by 0 bases, with 9 bases between the two germline ends. CDR3 length: 15 amino acids. In DNA, the CDR3 is TGTGCCAGCAGTTTTCCGCTGAACTCTGGAAACACCATATATTTT. It encodes CASSFPLNSGNTIYF.